Sequencing of this TCR beta chain was carried out in a study of graft-versus-host responses after intestinal transplantation. About the study: Tacrolimus and steroids were given for two to four years to all recipients after anti-thymocyte globulin induction.

This CDR3 spans 15 amino acids. CDR1 and CDR2 (germline): SGDLS, YYNGEE. Germline trimming cut 4 bases from V and 4 bases from J; bases unmatched to any gene: 7. Comment on this clone: Its matching antigen is unknown.

Study outcomes and limitations: Peak circulating GvH clone levels were associated with early post-transplant HvG declines.

Using immunoSEQ multiplex PCR, the repertoire was profiled, and TCRdb retains in-frame clones only, with some absent. Altogether about 120,000 clones are present, around 95% being singletons, with the ten largest covering 3% to 3.5%. The starting material was unstimulated CD8+ T cells sorted from spleen or lymph node cells, obtained before intestinal transplant. The rearrangement uses TRBV9 and TRBJ1-4, with 7 bases aligning to TRBD1. The sequence derives from a human donor who received an intestinal transplant. CDR3 loop: CASSSEDRFNEKLFF. The DNA for the CDR3 is TGTGCCAGCAGCTCCGAGGACAGGTTTAATGAAAAACTGTTTTTT.